The clone carrying this T cell receptor beta chain was seen only once. The sample originates from a study of cytomegalovirus exposure and HLA in healthy donors. Repertoires were generated with immunoSEQ multiplex PCR, while TCRdb's copy carries only in-frame clones and drops some. The sample contains a few hundred thousand clones, just over 90% of which appear only once. Trimming took 5 bases from V and 2 from J; bases not matched to a gene: 12. CDR3 length: 16 amino acids. Germline V lookup: CDR1 SGHNT, CDR2 YENEEA. The source is a woman aged 18-30 years in good health and CMV-seronegative. The rearrangement links TRBV11-3 to TRBJ2-7, with 7 positions matching TRBD1. The sequencing input was PBMCs. The DNA for the CDR3 is TGTGCCAGCAGCCAAACCCCGACAGGGCGGGCCTACGAGCAGTACTTC. Translated, it gives CASSQTPTGRAYEQYF. The full variable domain, completed using reference TRBV11-3 and TRBJ2-7, is EAGVVQSPRYKIIEKKQPVAFWCNPISGHNTLYWYLQNLGQGPELLIRYENEEAVDDSQLPKDRFSAERLKGVDSTLKIQPAELGDSAVYLCASSQTPTGRAYEQYFGPGTRLTVT.